The rows below give T cell receptor beta chains drawn from one sample of a study of CD8+ T cells in alopecia areata. Only in-frame clones appear in the TCRdb table, and some are missing; sequencing was by immunoSEQ multiplex PCR. The sample consists of more than 200,000 clones, 67% of them appearing once. The sample here was CD4+ T cells sorted from blood, taken at week 0. These receptors were taken from a human donor with alopecia areata. CDR3s include the opening cysteine and the closing phenylalanine or tryptophan. D genes are given only for firm matches. Some rows have no size entry. The others give once, few or many, or a class for an expanded clone.

abundance	v_gene	d_gene	j_gene	CDR3aa	CDR3nt
NA	TRBV30	NA	TRBJ2-7	CAWVQGNYEQYF	TGTGCCTGGGTACAGGGAAACTACGAGCAGTACTTC
NA	TRBV5-6	NA	TRBJ2-5	CASSIPYQETQYF	TGTGCCAGCAGCATCCCGTACCAAGAGACCCAGTACTTC
NA	TRBV2	NA	TRBJ1-5	CASSTDTYSNQPQHF	TGTGCCAGCAGTACCGACACGTATAGCAATCAGCCCCAGCATTTT
NA	TRBV9	TRBD2	TRBJ2-3	CASSVDSGGAYGTQYF	TGTGCCAGCAGCGTCGATAGCGGGGGGGCCTATGGTACGCAGTATTTT
few	TRBV11-2	TRBD2	TRBJ2-1	CASSFRGGRDEQFF	TGTGCCAGCAGCTTCCGGGGGGGCAGAGATGAGCAGTTCTTC
few	TRBV7-9	NA	TRBJ2-5	CASSLETQYF	TGTGCCAGCAGCTTAGAGACCCAGTACTTC
NA	TRBV29-1	TRBD1	TRBJ2-1	CSVVTGVPYNEQFF	TGCAGCGTTGTGACAGGGGTACCCTACAATGAGCAGTTCTTC
NA	TRBV27	TRBD1	TRBJ2-7	CASSLRDRGFRGFDYEQYF	TGTGCCAGCAGTTTGCGGGACAGGGGGTTTCGGGGCTTTGACTACGAGCAGTACTTC
NA	TRBV5-1	TRBD1	TRBJ1-1	CASSFGTGEWGTEAFF	TGCGCCAGCAGCTTTGGTACAGGGGAATGGGGCACTGAAGCTTTCTTT
NA	TRBV30	NA	TRBJ1-3	CAWSLGLLSSGNTIYF	TGTGCCTGGAGTCTCGGGCTGCTCAGCTCTGGAAACACCATATATTTT
NA	TRBV5-1	NA	TRBJ1-2	CASSPAMGNRGYTF	TGCGCCAGCAGCCCAGCGATGGGAAACCGTGGCTACACCTTC
NA	TRBV19	NA	TRBJ2-5	CASSIMWTPGETQYF	TGTGCCAGTAGTATAATGTGGACACCGGGGGAGACCCAGTACTTC
NA	TRBV7-3	NA	TRBJ2-2	CASSAQGMVTGELFF	TGTGCCAGCAGTGCCCAGGGAATGGTGACCGGGGAGCTGTTTTTT
NA	TRBV25-1	NA	TRBJ2-1	CASTGGGYNEQFF	TGTGCCAGCACGGGGGGCGGGTACAATGAGCAGTTCTTC
once	TRBV2	NA	TRBJ2-7	CASRVQGEQYF	TGTGCCAGCAGGGTACAGGGCGAGCAGTACTTC
NA	TRBV7-2	TRBD1	TRBJ1-6	CASSPGDSYSPLHF	TGTGCCAGCAGCCCAGGGGACAGTTATTCACCCCTCCACTTT
few	TRBV6-5	NA	TRBJ1-5	CASSSDSVYQPQHF	TGTGCCAGCAGTTCCGACAGCGTGTACCAGCCCCAGCATTTT
NA	TRBV4-2	NA	TRBJ1-6	CASSEDPRGGSPLHF	TGTGCCAGCAGTGAAGACCCCAGGGGAGGATCACCCCTCCACTTT
once	TRBV19	TRBD1	TRBJ2-6	CATAPDRGLGANVLTF	TGTGCCACCGCTCCGGACAGGGGGCTTGGGGCCAACGTCCTGACTTTC
NA	TRBV29-1	NA	TRBJ2-3	CSVNSGSTNF	TGCAGCGTCAACTCAGGTTCGACGAATTTT
NA	TRBV29-1	TRBD1	TRBJ1-6	CSVGQDEYSPLHF	TGCAGCGTCGGACAGGATGAGTATTCACCCCTCCACTTT
NA	TRBV10-3	NA	TRBJ2-5	CAITEGPQETQYF	TGTGCCATCACAGAGGGTCCCCAAGAGACCCAGTACTTC
NA	TRBV6-6	NA	TRBJ1-4	CASSYHRGDGKLFF	TGTGCCAGCAGTTACCACCGCGGAGACGGAAAACTGTTTTTT
NA	TRBV5-1	TRBD1	TRBJ1-2	CASSLVPGQGAGGYTF	TGCGCCAGCAGCTTGGTTCCGGGACAGGGGGCTGGTGGCTACACCTTC
many	TRBV4-2	NA	TRBJ1-2	CASSQDGSRGYGYTF	TGTGCCAGCAGCCAAGATGGGTCTAGAGGCTATGGCTACACCTTC
NA	TRBV6-5	NA	TRBJ2-7	CASRPGDETYEQYF	TGTGCCAGCAGACCCGGGGACGAAACCTACGAGCAGTACTTC
NA	TRBV14	TRBD1	TRBJ2-1	CASSQDPVQGARFF	TGTGCCAGCAGCCAAGATCCTGTACAGGGGGCAAGGTTCTTC
NA	TRBV5-6	NA	TRBJ2-7	CASSLRPDSYEQYF	TGTGCCAGCAGCTTGAGACCGGACTCCTACGAGCAGTACTTC
few	TRBV30	NA	TRBJ2-6	CASKDSSGANVLTF	TGTGCCTCGAAGGACAGCTCTGGGGCCAACGTCCTGACTTTC
NA	TRBV15	NA	TRBJ2-3	CATSKRLDTQYF	TGTGCCACCAGCAAGAGACTAGATACGCAGTATTTT
few	TRBV23-1	NA	TRBJ2-7	CASSRQASSYEQYF	TGCGCCAGCAGTCGACAAGCGAGCTCCTACGAGCAGTACTTC
NA	TRBV6-5	TRBD1	TRBJ1-6	CASSRQGDNSPLHF	TGTGCCAGCAGCCGACAGGGCGATAATTCACCCCTCCACTTT
NA	TRBV7-9	NA	TRBJ2-2	CASSLLSIGELFF	TGTGCCAGCAGCTTACTATCGATCGGGGAGCTGTTTTTT
NA	TRBV30	NA	TRBJ2-3	CAWGESHTQYF	TGTGCCTGGGGGGAGTCCCATACGCAGTATTTT
NA	TRBV5-1	TRBD2	TRBJ2-1	CASEGSGGIYNEQFF	TGCGCCAGCGAGGGTAGCGGGGGGATATACAATGAGCAGTTCTTC
few	TRBV29-1	NA	TRBJ2-7	CSALAAYEQYF	TGCAGCGCCCTGGCGGCCTACGAGCAGTACTTC
NA	TRBV5-1	TRBD1	TRBJ2-7	CASSSGQESGYEQYF	TGCGCCAGCAGCTCCGGACAGGAGTCCGGCTACGAGCAGTACTTC
NA	TRBV4-1	NA	TRBJ2-5	CASSQERRSRETQYF	TGCGCCAGCAGCCAAGAACGCAGGTCCCGGGAGACCCAGTACTTC
NA	TRBV5-4	NA	TRBJ2-2	CASSHRDSLGELFF	TGTGCCAGCAGCCACCGGGACTCCCTCGGGGAGCTGTTTTTT
NA	TRBV29-1	NA	TRBJ2-3	CSVGLTSTDTQYF	TGCAGCGTTGGATTAACTAGCACAGATACGCAGTATTTT
NA	TRBV7-9	NA	TRBJ1-5	CASSALGGINQPQHF	TGTGCCAGCAGCGCCCTAGGGGGAATCAATCAGCCCCAGCATTTT